Sequencing of this TCR beta chain was carried out in a study of CD8 T cells in ankylosing spondylitis. Overall study results and limits: Disease-associated clones were CD8+ and fairly uncommon in peripheral blood. It was reported that disease-linked clones were significantly enriched in matched ankylosing spondylitis synovial fluid. One TCR beta motif, made up of eight or nine highly homologous variants, appeared characteristic of ankylosing spondylitis blood.

This clonotype was found many times. Its antigen is unidentified. The CDR3 has 14 residues. With 2 bases removed from V and 3 bases from J, the gap between germline ends came to 8 bases. Construction of TCR beta libraries was performed using quantitative 5'-RACE with molecular barcodes. TCRdb reprocessed the 5' RACE reads via MiXCR and lists one record per CDR3 protein. The table has about 330,000 distinct CDR3 sequences, approximately 8% seen once. The rearrangement links TRBV12-3 or TRBV12-4 to TRBJ1-3; D possibly corresponds to TRBD1 (6 bases). This TCR was sampled from a male donor with ankylosing spondylitis. The sample comprised blood, either unsorted or a sorted T cell fraction (not recorded which). The CDR3 sequence: CASSLTGHGNTIYF. In nucleotides, the CDR3 is TGTGCCAGCAGTTTAACGGGACATGGAAACACCATATATTTT.